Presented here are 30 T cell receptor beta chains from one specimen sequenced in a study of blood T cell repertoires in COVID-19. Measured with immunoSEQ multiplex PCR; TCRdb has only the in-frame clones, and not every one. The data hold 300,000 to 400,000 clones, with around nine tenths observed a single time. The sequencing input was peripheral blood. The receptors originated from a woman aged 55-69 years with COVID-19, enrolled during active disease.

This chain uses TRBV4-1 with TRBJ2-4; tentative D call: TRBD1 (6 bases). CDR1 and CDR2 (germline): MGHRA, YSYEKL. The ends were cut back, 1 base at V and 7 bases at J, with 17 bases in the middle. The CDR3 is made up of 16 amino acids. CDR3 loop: CASSQAPRQDRNIQYF. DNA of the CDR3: TGCGCCAGCAGCCAAGCACCCCGACAGGACCGGAACATTCAGTACTTC.

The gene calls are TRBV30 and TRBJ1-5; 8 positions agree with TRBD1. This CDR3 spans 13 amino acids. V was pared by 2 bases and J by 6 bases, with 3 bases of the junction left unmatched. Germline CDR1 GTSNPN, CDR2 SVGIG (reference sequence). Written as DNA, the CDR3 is TGTGCCTGGAGTTCAGGGGGCGGTCAGCCCCAGCATTTT. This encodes CAWSSGGGQPQHF.

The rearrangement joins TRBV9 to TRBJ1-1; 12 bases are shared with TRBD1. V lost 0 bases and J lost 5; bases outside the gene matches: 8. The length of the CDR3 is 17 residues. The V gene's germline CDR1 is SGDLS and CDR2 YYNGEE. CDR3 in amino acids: CASSVAGTGGVGTEAFF. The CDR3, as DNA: TGTGCCAGCAGCGTAGCGGGGACAGGGGGCGTAGGGACTGAAGCTTTCTTT.

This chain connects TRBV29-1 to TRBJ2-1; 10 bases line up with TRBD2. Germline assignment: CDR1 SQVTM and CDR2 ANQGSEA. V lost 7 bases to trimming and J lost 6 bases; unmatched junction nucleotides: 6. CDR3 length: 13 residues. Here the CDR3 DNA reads TGCAGCGCTGAGCGGGGGGGCTTCAATGAGCAGTTCTTC. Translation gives CSAERGGFNEQFF.

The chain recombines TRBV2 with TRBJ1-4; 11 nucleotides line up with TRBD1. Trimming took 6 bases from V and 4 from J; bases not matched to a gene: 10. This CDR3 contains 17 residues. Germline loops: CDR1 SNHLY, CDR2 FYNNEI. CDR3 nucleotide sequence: TGTGCCAGCAGCGACAGGACAGGGGGCGTTGGTAATGAAAAACTGTTTTTT. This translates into CASSDRTGGVGNEKLFF.

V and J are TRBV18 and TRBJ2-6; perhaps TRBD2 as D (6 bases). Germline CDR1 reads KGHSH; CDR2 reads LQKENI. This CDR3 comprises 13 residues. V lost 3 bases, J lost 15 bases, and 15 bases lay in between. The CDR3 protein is CASSPGTRVPLTF. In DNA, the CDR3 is TGTGCCAGCTCACCCGGGACTCGAGTCCCCCTGACTTTC.

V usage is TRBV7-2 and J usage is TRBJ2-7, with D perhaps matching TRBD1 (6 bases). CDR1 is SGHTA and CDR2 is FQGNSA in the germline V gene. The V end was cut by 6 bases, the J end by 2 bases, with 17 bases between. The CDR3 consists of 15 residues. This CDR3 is CASSLGGGPTYEQYF. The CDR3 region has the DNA TGTGCCAGCAGTCTTGGTGGGGGCCCGACCTACGAGCAGTACTTC.

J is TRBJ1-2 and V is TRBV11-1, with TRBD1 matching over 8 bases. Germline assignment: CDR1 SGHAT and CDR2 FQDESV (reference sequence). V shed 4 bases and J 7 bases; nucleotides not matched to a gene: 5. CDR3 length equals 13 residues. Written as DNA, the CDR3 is TGTGCCAGCAGCTCGCAGGGGGCGATTGGCTACACCTTC. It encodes CASSSQGAIGYTF.

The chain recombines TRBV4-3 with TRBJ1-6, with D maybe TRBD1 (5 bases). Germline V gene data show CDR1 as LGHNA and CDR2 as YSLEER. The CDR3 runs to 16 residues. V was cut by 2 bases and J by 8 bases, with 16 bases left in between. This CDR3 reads CASSQLRGGWHSPLHF. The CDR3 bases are TGCGCCAGCAGCCAACTCCGGGGGGGGTGGCATTCACCCCTCCACTTT.

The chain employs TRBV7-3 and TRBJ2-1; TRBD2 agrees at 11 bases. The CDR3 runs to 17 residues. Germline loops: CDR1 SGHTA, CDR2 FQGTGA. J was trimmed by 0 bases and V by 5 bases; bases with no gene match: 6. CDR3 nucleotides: TGTGCCAGCAGCCCAAGGGGACTAGCGGACTCCTACAATGAGCAGTTCTTC. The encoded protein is CASSPRGLADSYNEQFF. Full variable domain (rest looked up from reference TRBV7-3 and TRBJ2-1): GAGVSQTPSNKVTEKGKYVELRCDPISGHTALYWYRQSLGQGPEFLIYFQGTGAADDSGLPNDRFFAVRPEGSVSTLKIQRTERGDSAVYLCASSPRGLADSYNEQFFGPGTRLTVL.

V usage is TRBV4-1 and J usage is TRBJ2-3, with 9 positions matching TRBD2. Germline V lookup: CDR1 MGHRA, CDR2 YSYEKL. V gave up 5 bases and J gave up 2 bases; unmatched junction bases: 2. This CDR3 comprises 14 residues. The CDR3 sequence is CASSRLADTDTQYF. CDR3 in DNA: TGCGCCAGCAGCAGACTAGCGGACACAGATACGCAGTATTTT.

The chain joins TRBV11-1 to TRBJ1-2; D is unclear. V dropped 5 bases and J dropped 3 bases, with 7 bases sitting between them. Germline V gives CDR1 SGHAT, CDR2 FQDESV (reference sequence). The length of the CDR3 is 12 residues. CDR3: CASSPEDYGYTF. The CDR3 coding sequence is TGTGCCAGCAGCCCGGAGGACTATGGCTACACCTTC. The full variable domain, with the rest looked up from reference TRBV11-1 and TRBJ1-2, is EAEVAQSPRYKITEKSQAVAFWCDPISGHATLYWYRQILGQGPELLVQFQDESVVDDSQLPKDRFSAERLKGVDSTLKIQPAELGDSAMYLCASSPEDYGYTFGSGTRLTVV.

The CDR3 sequence: CASAKGASGDPYEQYF. DNA for the CDR3: TGTGCCAGCGCCAAAGGGGCTAGCGGGGACCCTTACGAGCAGTACTTC. The chain combines TRBV19 with TRBJ2-7; 9 bases line up with TRBD2. With 9 bases clipped from V and 4 bases from J, the junction kept 16 bases outside the gene matches. In germline, CDR1 is LNHDA, CDR2 SQIVND (reference sequence). CDR3 length equals 16 residues.

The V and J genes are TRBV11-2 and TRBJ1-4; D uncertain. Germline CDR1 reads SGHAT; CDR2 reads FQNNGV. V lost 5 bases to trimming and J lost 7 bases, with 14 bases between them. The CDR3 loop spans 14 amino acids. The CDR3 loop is CASSPVSRSEKLFF. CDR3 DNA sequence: TGTGCCAGCAGCCCGGTTTCAAGGAGTGAAAAACTGTTTTTT.

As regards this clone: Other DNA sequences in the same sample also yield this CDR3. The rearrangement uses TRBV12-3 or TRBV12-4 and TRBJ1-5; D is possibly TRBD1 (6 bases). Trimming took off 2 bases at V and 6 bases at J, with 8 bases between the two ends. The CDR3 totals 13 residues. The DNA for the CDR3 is TGTGCCAGCAGTTTAACAGGGCGTCAGCCCCAGCATTTT. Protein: CASSLTGRQPQHF.

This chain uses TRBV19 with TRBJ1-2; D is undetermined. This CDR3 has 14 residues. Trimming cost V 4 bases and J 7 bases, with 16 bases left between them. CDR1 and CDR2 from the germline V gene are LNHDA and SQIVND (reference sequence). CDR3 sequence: CASSTPEASGGYTF. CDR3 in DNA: TGTGCCAGTAGTACCCCGGAGGCGTCGGGTGGCTACACCTTC.

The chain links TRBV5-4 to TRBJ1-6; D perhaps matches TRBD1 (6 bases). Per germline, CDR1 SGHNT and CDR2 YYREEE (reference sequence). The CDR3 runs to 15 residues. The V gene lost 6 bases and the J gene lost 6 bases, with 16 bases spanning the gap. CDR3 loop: CASTLGSGVNSPLHF. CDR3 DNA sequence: TGTGCCAGCACCTTAGGTTCAGGGGTTAATTCACCCCTCCACTTT.

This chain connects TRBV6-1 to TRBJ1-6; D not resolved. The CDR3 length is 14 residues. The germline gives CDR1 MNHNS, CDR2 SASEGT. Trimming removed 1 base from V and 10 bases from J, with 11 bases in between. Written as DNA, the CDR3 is TGTGCCAGCAGTGAAGGAGTGGTTCGGTCACCCCTCCACTTT. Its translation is CASSEGVVRSPLHF.

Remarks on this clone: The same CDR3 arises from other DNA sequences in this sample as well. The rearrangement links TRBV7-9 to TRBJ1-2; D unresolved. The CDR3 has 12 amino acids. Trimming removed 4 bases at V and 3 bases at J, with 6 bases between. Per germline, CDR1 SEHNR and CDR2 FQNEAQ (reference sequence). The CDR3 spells CASSSTDYGYTF. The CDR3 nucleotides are TGTGCCAGCAGCTCCACGGACTATGGCTACACCTTC.

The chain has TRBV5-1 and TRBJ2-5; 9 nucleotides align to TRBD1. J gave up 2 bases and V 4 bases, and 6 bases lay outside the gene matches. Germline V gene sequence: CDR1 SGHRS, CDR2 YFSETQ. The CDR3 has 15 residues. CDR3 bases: TGCGCCAGCAGCACACCGGGACAGGGACAAGAGACCCAGTACTTC. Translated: CASSTPGQGQETQYF.

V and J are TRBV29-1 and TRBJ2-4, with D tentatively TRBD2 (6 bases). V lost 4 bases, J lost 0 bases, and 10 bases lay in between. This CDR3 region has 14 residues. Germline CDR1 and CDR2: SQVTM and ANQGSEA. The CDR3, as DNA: TGCAGCGTTGTCAGGGACTTAGCCAAAAACATTCAGTACTTC. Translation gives CSVVRDLAKNIQYF.

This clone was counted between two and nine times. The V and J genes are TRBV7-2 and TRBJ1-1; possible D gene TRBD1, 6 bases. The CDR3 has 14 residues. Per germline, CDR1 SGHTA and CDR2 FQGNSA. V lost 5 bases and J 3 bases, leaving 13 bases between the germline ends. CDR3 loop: CASSTRGGYTEAFF. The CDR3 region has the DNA TGTGCCAGCAGCACCAGGGGTGGGTACACTGAAGCTTTCTTT.

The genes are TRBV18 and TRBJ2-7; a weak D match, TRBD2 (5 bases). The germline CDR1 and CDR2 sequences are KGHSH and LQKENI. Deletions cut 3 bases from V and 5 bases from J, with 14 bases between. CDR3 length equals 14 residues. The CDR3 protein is CASSPRRIGNEQYF. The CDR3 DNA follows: TGTGCCAGCTCACCCCGTCGGATCGGGAACGAGCAGTACTTC.

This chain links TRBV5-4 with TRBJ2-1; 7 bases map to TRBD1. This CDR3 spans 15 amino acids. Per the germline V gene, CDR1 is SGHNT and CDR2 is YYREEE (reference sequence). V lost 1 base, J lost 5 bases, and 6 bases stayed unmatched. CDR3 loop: CASSLSGTVHNEQFF. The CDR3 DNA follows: TGTGCCAGCAGCTTGTCCGGGACAGTGCACAATGAGCAGTTCTTC.

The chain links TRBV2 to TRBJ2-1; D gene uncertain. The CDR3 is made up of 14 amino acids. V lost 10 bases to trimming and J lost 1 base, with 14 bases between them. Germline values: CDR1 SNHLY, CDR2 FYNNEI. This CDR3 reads CATRVDESYNEQFF. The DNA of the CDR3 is TGTGCCACCCGAGTTGATGAATCCTACAATGAGCAGTTCTTC.

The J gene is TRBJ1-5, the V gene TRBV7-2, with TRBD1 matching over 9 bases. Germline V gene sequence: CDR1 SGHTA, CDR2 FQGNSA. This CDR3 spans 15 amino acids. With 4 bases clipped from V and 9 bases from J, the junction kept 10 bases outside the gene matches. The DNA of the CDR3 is TGTGCCAGCAGCTCAGGAGGGACAGGGTATCGGCCCCAGCATTTT. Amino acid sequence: CASSSGGTGYRPQHF.

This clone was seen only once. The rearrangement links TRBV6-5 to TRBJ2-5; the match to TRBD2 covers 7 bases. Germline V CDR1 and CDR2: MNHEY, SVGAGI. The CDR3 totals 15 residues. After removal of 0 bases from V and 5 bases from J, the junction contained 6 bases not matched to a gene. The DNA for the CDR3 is TGTGCCAGCAGTTACTCCACGGGAGGTAGGGAGACCCAGTACTTC. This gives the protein CASSYSTGGRETQYF.

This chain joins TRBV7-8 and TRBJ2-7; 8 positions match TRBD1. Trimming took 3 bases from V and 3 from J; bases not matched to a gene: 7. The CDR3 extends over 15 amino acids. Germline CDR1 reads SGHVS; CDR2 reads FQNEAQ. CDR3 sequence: CASSFQGAGFYEQYF. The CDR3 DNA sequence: TGTGCCAGCAGCTTTCAGGGGGCTGGATTCTACGAGCAGTACTTC.

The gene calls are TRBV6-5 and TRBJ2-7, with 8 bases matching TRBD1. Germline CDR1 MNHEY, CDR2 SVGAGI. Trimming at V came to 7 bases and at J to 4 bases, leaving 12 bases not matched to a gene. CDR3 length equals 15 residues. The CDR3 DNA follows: TGTGCCAGCACGAAGGGGGGACAGGTCGGTTACGAGCAGTACTTC. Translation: CASTKGGQVGYEQYF.

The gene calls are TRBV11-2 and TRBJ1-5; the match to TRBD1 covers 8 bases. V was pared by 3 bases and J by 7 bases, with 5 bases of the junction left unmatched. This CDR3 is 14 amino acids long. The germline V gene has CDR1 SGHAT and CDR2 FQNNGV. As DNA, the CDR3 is TGTGCCAGCAGCTTGACAGGGGAGGAACAGCCCCAGCATTTT. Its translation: CASSLTGEEQPQHF.